This T cell receptor beta chain is from a study of T cells in Graves' hyperthyroidism and ophthalmopathy. In the ophthalmopathy cohort, Clinical Activity Score was at least 3, NOSPECS grade at least 4, and duration under 3 months. Diagnoses were established using clinical symptoms, serum thyroxine and TRAb, thyroid ultrasound and orbital computed tomography. TCR beta CDR3 regions were amplified from RNA. First-round RT-PCR targeting the TCR CDR3 was performed with the HTBI primer set. MiXCR, applied by TCRdb to the multiplex PCR reads, yields one record per CDR3 protein. The sample carries approximately 610,000 distinct CDR3 sequences, roughly 15% recorded once. Study outcomes and limitations: Ophthalmopathy got predicted by the model a median approximately 6 months before its onset.

This clonotype showed up many times. Its target is not known. The sample consisted of blood. The receptor's source is a woman aged 40 to 55 with Graves' ophthalmopathy.

The CDR3 region has the DNA TGTGCCAGCAGCCTTGGACAGCAAGGTGGCTACACCTTC. Translating gives CASSLGQQGGYTF. The chain carries TRBV12-3 or TRBV12-4 and TRBJ1-2; D is possibly TRBD1 (6 bases). The CDR3 has 13 amino acids. V was shortened by 6 bases and J by 7 bases, with 15 bases between the two germline ends.